The next 22 T cell receptor beta chains were all read from a single sample in a study of monozygotic twins with inflammatory bowel disease. From its re-call of the 5' RACE reads, TCRdb lists each CDR3 protein once, without DNA. This sample lists 150,000 to 200,000 distinct CDR3 sequences; its ten largest clones have 7.4%. The sample was blood. The receptors were sampled from a human donor with ulcerative colitis or Crohn's disease, or a healthy co-twin of an affected twin (not recorded which).

The chain uses TRBV20-1 and TRBJ1-2; the D call of TRBD1 rests on TCRdb alone, since no DNA is present to check it. This CDR3 is built from 14 residues. Looked up from germline, CDR1 is DFQATT and CDR2 is SNEGSKA (reference sequence). CDR3 loop: CSARGEDRAYGYTF.

The V and J genes are TRBV5-1 and TRBJ2-7. Germline V CDR1 and CDR2: SGHRS, YFSETQ. CDR3 size: 14 residues. CDR3 in amino acids: CASSLGRVGDEQYF. The whole variable domain, filled in from reference TRBV5-1 and TRBJ2-7, reads KAGVTQTPRYLIKTRGQQVTLSCSPISGHRSVSWYQQTPGQGLQFLFEYFSETQRNKGNFPGRFSGRQFSNSRSEMNVSTLELGDSALYLCASSLGRVGDEQYFGPGTRLTVT.

The chain carries TRBV6-1 and TRBJ1-2; TCRdb calls TRBD1, which cannot be checked without DNA. The CDR3 totals 13 residues. Germline V gene sequence: CDR1 MNHNS, CDR2 SASEGT. The CDR3 loop is CASSEGGGYGYTF.

The V call is TRBV5-1, the J call TRBJ2-2; TCRdb picks TRBD2, but there is no DNA to check that call. This CDR3 region has 15 residues. Germline V CDR1 and CDR2: SGHRS, YFSETQ. The CDR3 is CASSFSGALPGELFF.

The chain recombines TRBV10-3 with TRBJ2-3. From germline, CDR1 is ENHRY and CDR2 SYGVKD. The CDR3 has 14 residues. The CDR3 loop is CAISESRGTDTQYF.

CDR3 region: CASNKQNTEAFF. This chain joins TRBV19 and TRBJ1-1. CDR1 and CDR2 (germline): LNHDA, SQIVND (reference sequence). The CDR3 extends over 12 amino acids.

CDR3 residues: CATSVPNTEAFF. The genes are TRBV24-1 and TRBJ1-1. Germline CDR1 is KGHDR and CDR2 is SFDVKD. The length of the CDR3 is 12 residues.

The rearrangement links TRBV6-1 to TRBJ1-5; TCRdb indicates TRBD1, and absent DNA this call remains unverified. The germline V gene has CDR1 MNHNS and CDR2 SASEGT. The CDR3 spans 15 residues. The CDR3 reads CASSPDRAWNQPQHF.

The chain carries TRBV10-3 and TRBJ1-1. The CDR3 extends over 12 amino acids. Per germline, CDR1 ENHRY and CDR2 SYGVKD. The CDR3 region is CAISEGYTEAFF.

The chain links TRBV5-1 to TRBJ1-5; TCRdb's D gene call, TRBD1, goes unchecked for lack of DNA. Germline CDR1 is SGHRS and CDR2 is YFSETQ. This CDR3 is 17 amino acids long. CDR3 sequence: CASSLGVGQWENQPQHF. The full variable domain, its missing parts supplied by reference TRBV5-1 and TRBJ1-5, is KAGVTQTPRYLIKTRGQQVTLSCSPISGHRSVSWYQQTPGQGLQFLFEYFSETQRNKGNFPGRFSGRQFSNSRSEMNVSTLELGDSALYLCASSLGVGQWENQPQHFGDGTRLSIL.

This chain joins TRBV12-3 or TRBV12-4 and TRBJ2-7; TCRdb reports TRBD2, a call that lacks DNA to check it against. This CDR3 spans 17 amino acids. CDR3 loop: CASSLGTGRRGSYEQYF.

V usage is TRBV11-2 and J usage is TRBJ2-3; TCRdb's D call, TRBD2, is unchecked because there is no DNA. The CDR3 is made up of 18 amino acids. CDR1 is SGHAT and CDR2 is FQNNGV in the germline V gene. This CDR3 reads CASSLRGTSGGNTDTQYF.

V is TRBV20-1 and J is TRBJ1-2. This CDR3 contains 14 residues. In germline, CDR1 is DFQATT, CDR2 SNEGSKA (reference sequence). The CDR3 loop is CSARPGTLDYGYTF.

The chain has TRBV5-5 and TRBJ2-3; there is no DNA to check the TCRdb D call of TRBD2. This CDR3 region has 16 residues. The germline V gene has CDR1 SGHKS and CDR2 YYEKEE (reference sequence). This chain's CDR3 is CASSLRRQGDTDTQYF. Complete variable domain (other parts from reference TRBV5-5 and TRBJ2-3): DAGVTQSPTHLIKTRGQQVTLRCSPISGHKSVSWYQQVLGQGPQFIFQYYEKEERGRGNFPDRFSARQFPNYSSELNVNALLLGDSALYLCASSLRRQGDTDTQYFGPGTRLTVL.

V usage is TRBV5-1 and J usage is TRBJ2-5. CDR1 and CDR2 (germline): SGHRS, YFSETQ. CDR3 length: 16 amino acids. The CDR3 region is CASSLALGPNQETQYF.

V and J are TRBV20-1 and TRBJ2-7; TCRdb reports TRBD1, a call that lacks DNA to check it against. The CDR3 has 15 residues. CDR1 and CDR2 (germline): DFQATT, SNEGSKA (reference sequence). CDR3 loop: CSASRRGGRTYEQYF.

This chain joins TRBV5-1 and TRBJ2-7. This CDR3 spans 13 amino acids. Germline values: CDR1 SGHRS, CDR2 YFSETQ. Here the CDR3 reads CASSPSGAYEQYF. The complete variable domain, with remaining parts taken from reference TRBV5-1 and TRBJ2-7, reads KAGVTQTPRYLIKTRGQQVTLSCSPISGHRSVSWYQQTPGQGLQFLFEYFSETQRNKGNFPGRFSGRQFSNSRSEMNVSTLELGDSALYLCASSPSGAYEQYFGPGTRLTVT.

V usage is TRBV29-1 and J usage is TRBJ2-1; the D call from TCRdb, TRBD2, cannot be confirmed without DNA. Germline V CDR1 and CDR2: SQVTM, ANQGSEA. CDR3 length equals 16 residues. The CDR3 spells CSVEGRPGGSYNEQFF.

The chain has TRBV20-1 and TRBJ1-2; the TCRdb D gene call, TRBD1, has no DNA to confirm it. From germline, CDR1 is DFQATT and CDR2 SNEGSKA (reference sequence). The length of the CDR3 is 17 residues. CDR3 loop: CSARGAGAGDLDYGYTF.

V gene TRBV11-2 combines with J gene TRBJ1-1. The CDR3 has 14 amino acids. Per germline, CDR1 SGHAT and CDR2 FQNNGV. The CDR3 region is CASSLGPKGTEAFF.

The chain is built from TRBV20-1 and TRBJ2-1; TCRdb outputs TRBD2, but without DNA this stays unchecked. Germline V gene data show CDR1 as DFQATT and CDR2 as SNEGSKA (reference sequence). The CDR3 extends over 12 amino acids. CDR3 residues: CSARRRGREQFF.

V and J are TRBV29-1 and TRBJ2-5; TCRdb gives TRBD1 as the D gene, but with no DNA this cannot be confirmed. Germline values: CDR1 SQVTM, CDR2 ANQGSEA. The CDR3 has 13 amino acids. The CDR3 is CSVGGTKQETQYF.